The 11 T cell receptor beta chains presented below share a single source sample, sequenced in a study of tissue T cells after allogeneic stem cell transplantation. This table comes from immunoSEQ multiplex PCR, and its TCRdb copy is limited to in-frame clones, with some not included. The sample carries around 24,000 clones, roughly nine tenths recorded once. The input for sequencing was blood, taken before transplantation. Receptor source: a male donor at least 60 years old who later had graft-versus-host disease after an allogeneic stem cell transplant.

A single count supports this clone. The chain carries TRBV7-2 and TRBJ1-6; D unclear. The CDR3 loop spans 17 amino acids. CDR1 is SGHTA, CDR2 FQGNSA, per germline. Between the trimmed V and J ends, which lost 4 bases and 0 bases, there was a span of 13 bases. CDR3 coding DNA: TGTGCCAGCAGCTCCGACTGGTGGAGCTCCTATAATTCACCCCTCCACTTT. Translating it yields CASSSDWWSSYNSPLHF.

The chain employs TRBV6-5 and TRBJ1-3; TRBD1 might be the D (5 bases). Germline V gene data show CDR1 as MNHEY and CDR2 as SVGAGI. This CDR3 is 15 amino acids long. V gave up 7 bases and J gave up 1 base, with 14 bases separating them. The CDR3 DNA reads TGTGCCAGCATACGGGACTTGCGATCTGGAAACACCATATATTTT. Encoded protein: CASIRDLRSGNTIYF.

The chain joins TRBV5-1 to TRBJ1-2; tentatively, D is TRBD1 (5 bases). Germline loops: CDR1 SGHRS, CDR2 YFSETQ. This CDR3 has 13 residues. V lost 4 bases, J lost 2 bases, and 9 bases lay in between. CDR3 amino acids: CASSVGPNYGYTF. Written as DNA, the CDR3 is TGCGCCAGCAGCGTGGGACCCAACTATGGCTACACCTTC. Combining the CDR3 with reference TRBV5-1 and TRBJ1-2 gives the whole variable domain KAGVTQTPRYLIKTRGQQVTLSCSPISGHRSVSWYQQTPGQGLQFLFEYFSETQRNKGNFPGRFSGRQFSNSRSEMNVSTLELGDSALYLCASSVGPNYGYTFGSGTRLTVV.

The genes are TRBV30 and TRBJ2-4; either TRBD1 or TRBD2 may supply D (5 bases each). The V end was cut by 6 bases, the J end by 6 bases, with 12 bases between. The CDR3 has 12 residues. Germline assignment: CDR1 GTSNPN and CDR2 SVGIG (reference sequence). The CDR3 DNA sequence: TGTGCCTGCGGGGCCCTAGGAAACATTCAGTACTTC. Translating gives CACGALGNIQYF.

CDR3 protein: CASSSVGSTEAFF. CDR3 in DNA: TGTGCCAGCAGCAGCGTTGGGTCCACTGAAGCTTTCTTT. The chain combines TRBV3-1 (or the pseudogene TRBV3-2) with TRBJ1-1, with D uncertain. Trimming took off 5 bases at V and 4 bases at J, with 11 bases between the two ends. There are 13 residues in the CDR3. Germline values: CDR1 LGHDT, CDR2 YNNKEL (reference sequence).

V is TRBV11-3 and J is TRBJ2-2; D call uncertain. Germline CDR1 is SGHNT and CDR2 is YENEEA. The CDR3 spans 13 residues. The V and J ends lost 5 bases and 6 bases respectively, with 10 bases between them. Here the CDR3 reads CASSLSGSGELFF. The CDR3 coding sequence is TGTGCCAGCAGCCTCTCAGGTTCCGGGGAGCTGTTTTTT.

The chain links TRBV5-1 to TRBJ2-7; TRBD1 agrees at 7 bases. The CDR3 is 15 amino acids. From germline, CDR1 is SGHRS and CDR2 YFSETQ. V lost 4 bases, J lost 0 bases, and 7 bases stayed unmatched. As DNA, the CDR3 is TGCGCCAGCAGCCCTGGACAGGTCAACTCCTACGAGCAGTACTTC. Its translation: CASSPGQVNSYEQYF. The whole variable domain, remainder taken from reference TRBV5-1 and TRBJ2-7, is KAGVTQTPRYLIKTRGQQVTLSCSPISGHRSVSWYQQTPGQGLQFLFEYFSETQRNKGNFPGRFSGRQFSNSRSEMNVSTLELGDSALYLCASSPGQVNSYEQYFGPGTRLTVT.

This chain uses TRBV6-1 with TRBJ1-5, with no clear D. Trimming took off 2 bases at V and 7 bases at J, with 15 bases between the two ends. There are 15 residues in the CDR3. Germline V gene data show CDR1 as MNHNS and CDR2 as SASEGT. CDR3 coding DNA: TGTGCCAGCAGTGAATCCATGGCCCTCCGCCAGCCCCAGCATTTT. Translated: CASSESMALRQPQHF.

The chain carries TRBV28 and TRBJ1-5, with D possibly matching TRBD1 (5 bases). This CDR3 region has 15 residues. CDR1 MDHEN and CDR2 SYDVKM come from the germline V gene. V gave up 5 bases and J gave up 4 bases, with 15 bases separating them. CDR3 loop: CASSLSGTGNQPQHF. Written as DNA, the CDR3 is TGTGCCAGCAGTCTCTCGGGGACGGGAAATCAGCCCCAGCATTTT.

This chain links TRBV18 with TRBJ1-2; possibly TRBD1 for D (6 bases). The V and J ends lost 4 bases and 5 bases respectively, with 11 bases between them. The CDR3 length is 13 residues. Germline CDR1 is KGHSH and CDR2 is LQKENI. The CDR3 sequence: CASSQDSGYGYTF. In nucleotides, the CDR3 is TGTGCCAGCTCACAGGACAGCGGATATGGCTACACCTTC.

This sequence joins TRBV7-2 and TRBJ2-7, with a tentative D call TRBD2 (6 bases). Trimming stripped 5 bases from V and 4 bases from J, with 9 bases between. CDR3 length: 12 amino acids. Germline V gene data show CDR1 as SGHTA and CDR2 as FQGNSA. The CDR3 DNA reads as TGTGCCAGCAGCCCCGGGACTTACGAGCAGTACTTC. Protein product: CASSPGTYEQYF.